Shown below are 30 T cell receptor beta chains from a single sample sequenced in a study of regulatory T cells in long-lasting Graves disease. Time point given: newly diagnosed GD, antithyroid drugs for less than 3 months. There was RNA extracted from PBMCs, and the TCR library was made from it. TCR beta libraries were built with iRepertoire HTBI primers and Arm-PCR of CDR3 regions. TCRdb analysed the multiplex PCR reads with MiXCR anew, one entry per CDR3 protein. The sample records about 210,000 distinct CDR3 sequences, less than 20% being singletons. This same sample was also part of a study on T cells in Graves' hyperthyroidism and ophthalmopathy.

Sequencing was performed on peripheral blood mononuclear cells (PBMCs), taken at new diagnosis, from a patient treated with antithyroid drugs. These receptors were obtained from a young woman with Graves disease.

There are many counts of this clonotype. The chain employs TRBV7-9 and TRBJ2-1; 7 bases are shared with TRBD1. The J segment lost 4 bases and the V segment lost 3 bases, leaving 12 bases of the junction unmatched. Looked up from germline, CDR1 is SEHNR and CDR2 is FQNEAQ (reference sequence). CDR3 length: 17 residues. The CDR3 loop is CASSFPSGQSWYNEQFF. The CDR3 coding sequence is TGTGCCAGCAGCTTCCCATCGGGACAGTCATGGTACAATGAGCAGTTCTTC. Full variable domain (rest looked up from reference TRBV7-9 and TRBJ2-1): DTGVSQNPRHKITKRGQNVTFRCDPISEHNRLYWYRQTLGQGPEFLTYFQNEAQLEKSRLLSDRFSAERPKGSFSTLEIQRTEQGDSAMYLCASSFPSGQSWYNEQFFGPGTRLTVL.

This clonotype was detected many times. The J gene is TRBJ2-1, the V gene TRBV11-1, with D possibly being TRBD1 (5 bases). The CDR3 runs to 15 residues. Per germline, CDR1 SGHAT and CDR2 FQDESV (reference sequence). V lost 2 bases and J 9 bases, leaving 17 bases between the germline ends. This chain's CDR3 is CASSLRSSNGAEQFF. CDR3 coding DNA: TGTGCCAGCAGCTTACGCAGTTCGAATGGGGCTGAGCAGTTCTTC.

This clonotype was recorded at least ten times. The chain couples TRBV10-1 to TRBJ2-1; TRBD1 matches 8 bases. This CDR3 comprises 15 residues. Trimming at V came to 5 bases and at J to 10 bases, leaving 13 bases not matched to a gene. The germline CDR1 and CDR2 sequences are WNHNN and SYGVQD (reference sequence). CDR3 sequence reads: CASSLISGGIGEQFF. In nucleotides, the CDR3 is TGCGCCAGCAGTCTCATATCAGGGGGCATTGGGGAGCAGTTCTTC.

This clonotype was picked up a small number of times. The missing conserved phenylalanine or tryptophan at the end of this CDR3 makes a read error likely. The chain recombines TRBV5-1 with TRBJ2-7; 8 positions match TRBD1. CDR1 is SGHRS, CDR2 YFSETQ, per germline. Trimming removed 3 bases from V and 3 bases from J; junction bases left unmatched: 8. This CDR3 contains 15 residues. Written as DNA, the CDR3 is TGCGCCAGCAGCTCCCCTGACAGGGGAAGCTACGAGCAGTACTCC. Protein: CASSSPDRGSYEQYS.

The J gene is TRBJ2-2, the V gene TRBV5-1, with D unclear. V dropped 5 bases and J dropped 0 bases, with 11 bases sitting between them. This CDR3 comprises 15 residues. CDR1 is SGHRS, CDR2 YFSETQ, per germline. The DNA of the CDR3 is TGCGCCAGCAGTCTTGTCGACACGAACACCGGGGAGCTGTTTTTT. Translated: CASSLVDTNTGELFF.

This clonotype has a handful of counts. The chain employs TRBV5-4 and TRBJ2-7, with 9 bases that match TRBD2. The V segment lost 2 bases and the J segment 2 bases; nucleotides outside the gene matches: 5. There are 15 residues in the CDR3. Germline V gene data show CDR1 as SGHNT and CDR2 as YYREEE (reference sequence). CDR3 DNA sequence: TGTGCCAGCAGCTTTAGCGGGGGAGGGCCCTACGAGCAGTACTTC. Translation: CASSFSGGGPYEQYF. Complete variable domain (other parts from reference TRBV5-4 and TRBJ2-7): ETGVTQSPTHLIKTRGQQVTLRCSSQSGHNTVSWYQQALGQGPQFIFQYYREEENGRGNFPPRFSGLQFPNYSSELNVNALELDDSALYLCASSFSGGGPYEQYFGPGTRLTVT.

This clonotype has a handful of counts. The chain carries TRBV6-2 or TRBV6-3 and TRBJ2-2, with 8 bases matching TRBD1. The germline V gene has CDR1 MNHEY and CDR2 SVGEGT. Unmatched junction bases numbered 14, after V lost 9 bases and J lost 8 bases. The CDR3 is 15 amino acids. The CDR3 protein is CASETGQGGKGELFF. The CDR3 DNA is TGTGCCAGTGAAACCGGACAGGGAGGCAAAGGGGAGCTGTTTTTT.

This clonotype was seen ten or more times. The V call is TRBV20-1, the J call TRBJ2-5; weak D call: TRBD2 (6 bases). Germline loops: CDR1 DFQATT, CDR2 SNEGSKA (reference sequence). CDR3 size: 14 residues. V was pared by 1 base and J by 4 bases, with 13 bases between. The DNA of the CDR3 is TGCAGTGCTAGAGCGGGAGATCGAGGAGAGACCCAGTACTTC. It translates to CSARAGDRGETQYF.

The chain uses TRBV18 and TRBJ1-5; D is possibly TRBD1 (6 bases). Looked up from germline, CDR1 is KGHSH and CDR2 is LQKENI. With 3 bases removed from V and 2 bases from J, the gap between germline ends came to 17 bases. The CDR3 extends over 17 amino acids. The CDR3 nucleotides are TGTGCCAGCTCACCGACACAGGGATCGTATGGCAATCAGCCCCAGCATTTT. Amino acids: CASSPTQGSYGNQPQHF.

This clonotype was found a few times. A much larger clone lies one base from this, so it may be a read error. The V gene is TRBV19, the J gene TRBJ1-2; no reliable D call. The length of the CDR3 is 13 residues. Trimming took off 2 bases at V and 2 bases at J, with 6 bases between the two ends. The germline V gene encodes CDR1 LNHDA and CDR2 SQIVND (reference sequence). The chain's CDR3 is CASSIIGNYGYTF. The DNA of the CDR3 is TGTGCCAGTAGTATAATCGGAAACTATGGCTACACCTTC.

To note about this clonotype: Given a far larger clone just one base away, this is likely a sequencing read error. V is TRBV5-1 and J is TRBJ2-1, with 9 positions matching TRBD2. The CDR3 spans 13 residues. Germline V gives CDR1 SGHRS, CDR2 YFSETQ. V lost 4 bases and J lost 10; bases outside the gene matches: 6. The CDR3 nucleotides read TGCGCCAGCAGCGCTAGCGGGGCCTACGAGCAGTTCTTC. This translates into CASSASGAYEQFF.

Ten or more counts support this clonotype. As DNA, the CDR3 is TGTGCCAGCAGCTTAGTACCGGGACGAGGCACTGAAGCTTTCTTT. Translating gives CASSLVPGRGTEAFF. The chain employs TRBV7-8 and TRBJ1-1, with a tentative D call TRBD1 (5 bases). Germline assignment: CDR1 SGHVS and CDR2 FQNEAQ. CDR3 size: 15 residues. V lost 1 base and J lost 4, with 13 bases in between.

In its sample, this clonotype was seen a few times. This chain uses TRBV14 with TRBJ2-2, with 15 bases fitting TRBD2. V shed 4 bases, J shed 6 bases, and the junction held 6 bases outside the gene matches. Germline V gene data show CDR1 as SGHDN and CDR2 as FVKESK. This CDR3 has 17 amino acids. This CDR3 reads CASSRRGLAGGSGELFF. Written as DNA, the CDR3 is TGTGCCAGCAGCCGGAGGGGACTAGCGGGGGGTTCCGGGGAGCTGTTTTTT.

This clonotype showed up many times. CDR3 region: CASSQTPRGRRNTGELFF. Written as DNA, the CDR3 is TGTGCCAGCAGCCAGACTCCCCGCGGCAGGAGGAACACCGGGGAGCTGTTTTTT. The chain joins TRBV3-1 to TRBJ2-2; D uncertain. V shed 3 bases and J shed 1 base, with 18 bases lying between them. CDR3 length: 18 amino acids. Germline V lookup: CDR1 LGHDT, CDR2 YNNKEL (reference sequence).

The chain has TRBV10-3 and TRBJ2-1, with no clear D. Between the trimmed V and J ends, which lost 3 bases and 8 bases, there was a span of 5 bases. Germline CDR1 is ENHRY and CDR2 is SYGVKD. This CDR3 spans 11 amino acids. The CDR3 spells CAISESDEQFF. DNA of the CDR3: TGTGCCATCAGTGAATCGGATGAGCAGTTCTTC.

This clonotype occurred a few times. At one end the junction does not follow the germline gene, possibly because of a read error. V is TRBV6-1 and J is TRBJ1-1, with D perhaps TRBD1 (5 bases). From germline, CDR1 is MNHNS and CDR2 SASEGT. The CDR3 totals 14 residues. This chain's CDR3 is CAGSEYQGYTEAFF. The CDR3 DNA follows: TGTGCCGGCAGTGAATACCAGGGATACACTGAAGCTTTCTTT.

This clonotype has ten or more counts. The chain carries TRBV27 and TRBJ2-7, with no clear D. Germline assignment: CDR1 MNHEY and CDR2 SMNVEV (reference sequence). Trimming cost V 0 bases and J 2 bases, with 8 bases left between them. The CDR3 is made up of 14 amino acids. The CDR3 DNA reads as TGTGCCAGCAGTTTATCGTCGGCAGCCTACGAGCAGTACTTC. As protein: CASSLSSAAYEQYF.

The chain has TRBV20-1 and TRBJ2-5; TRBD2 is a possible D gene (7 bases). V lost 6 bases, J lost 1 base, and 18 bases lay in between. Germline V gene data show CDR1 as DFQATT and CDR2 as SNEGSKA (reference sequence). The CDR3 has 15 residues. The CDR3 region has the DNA TGCAGTGCCCGGGGAGGGGGTACCTTCCAAGAGACCCAGTACTTC. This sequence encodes CSARGGGTFQETQYF.

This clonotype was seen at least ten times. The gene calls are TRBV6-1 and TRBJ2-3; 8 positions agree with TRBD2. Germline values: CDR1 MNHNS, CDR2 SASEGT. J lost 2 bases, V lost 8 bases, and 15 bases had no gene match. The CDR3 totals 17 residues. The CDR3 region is CASGKGRGVGNTDTQYF. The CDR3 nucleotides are TGTGCCAGCGGAAAAGGGCGGGGGGTGGGCAACACAGATACGCAGTATTTT.

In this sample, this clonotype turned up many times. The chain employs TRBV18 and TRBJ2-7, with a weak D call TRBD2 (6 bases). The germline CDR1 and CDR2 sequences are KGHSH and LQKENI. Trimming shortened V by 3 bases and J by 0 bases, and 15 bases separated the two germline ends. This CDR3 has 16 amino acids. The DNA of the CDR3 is TGTGCCAGCTCACCGGGGAGTCGGGGGTCCTCCTACGAGCAGTACTTC. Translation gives CASSPGSRGSSYEQYF.

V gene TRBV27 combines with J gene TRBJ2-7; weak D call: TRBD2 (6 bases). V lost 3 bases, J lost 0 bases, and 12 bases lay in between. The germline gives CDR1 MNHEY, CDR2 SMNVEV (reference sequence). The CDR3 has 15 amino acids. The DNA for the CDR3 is TGTGCCAGCAGTTTGCGGGGCCCCAGCTCCTACGAGCAGTACTTC. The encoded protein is CASSLRGPSSYEQYF.

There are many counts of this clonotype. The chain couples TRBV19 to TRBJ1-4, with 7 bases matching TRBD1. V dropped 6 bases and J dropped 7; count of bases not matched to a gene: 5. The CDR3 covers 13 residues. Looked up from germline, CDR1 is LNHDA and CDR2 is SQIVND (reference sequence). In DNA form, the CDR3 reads TGTGCCAGTAGCGGGACAGTACTTGAAAAACTGTTTTTT. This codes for CASSGTVLEKLFF.

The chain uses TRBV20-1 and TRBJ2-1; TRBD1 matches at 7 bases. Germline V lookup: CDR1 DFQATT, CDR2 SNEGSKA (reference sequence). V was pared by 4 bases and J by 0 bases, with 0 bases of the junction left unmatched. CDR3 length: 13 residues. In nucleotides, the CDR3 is TGCAGTGCTACAGGGGGCTCCTACAATGAGCAGTTCTTC. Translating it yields CSATGGSYNEQFF.

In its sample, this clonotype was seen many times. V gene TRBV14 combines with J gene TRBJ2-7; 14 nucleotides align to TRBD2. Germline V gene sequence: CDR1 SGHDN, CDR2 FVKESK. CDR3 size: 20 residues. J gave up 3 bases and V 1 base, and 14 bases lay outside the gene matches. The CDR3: CASSQGRAAGTSGRYYEQYF. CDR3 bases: TGTGCCAGCAGCCAAGGACGGGCAGCCGGGACTAGCGGGAGATACTACGAGCAGTACTTC.

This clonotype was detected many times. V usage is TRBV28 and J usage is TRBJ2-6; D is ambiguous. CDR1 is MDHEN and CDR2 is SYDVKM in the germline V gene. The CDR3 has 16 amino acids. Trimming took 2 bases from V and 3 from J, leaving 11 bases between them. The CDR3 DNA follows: TGTGCCAGCAGTTTACTCGGGCTAGGTGGGGCCAACGTCCTGACTTTC. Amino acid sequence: CASSLLGLGGANVLTF. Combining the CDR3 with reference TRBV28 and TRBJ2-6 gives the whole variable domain DVKVTQSSRYLVKRTGEKVFLECVQDMDHENMFWYRQDPGLGLRLIYFSYDVKMKEKGDIPEGYSVSREKKERFSLILESASTNQTSMYLCASSLLGLGGANVLTFGAGSRLTVL.

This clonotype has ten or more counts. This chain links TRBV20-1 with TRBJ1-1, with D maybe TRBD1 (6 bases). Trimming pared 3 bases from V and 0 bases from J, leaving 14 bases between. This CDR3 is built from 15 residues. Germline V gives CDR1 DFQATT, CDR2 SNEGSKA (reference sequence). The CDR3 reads CSARGPGQVNTEAFF. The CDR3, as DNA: TGCAGTGCTAGGGGCCCGGGACAAGTGAACACTGAAGCTTTCTTT.

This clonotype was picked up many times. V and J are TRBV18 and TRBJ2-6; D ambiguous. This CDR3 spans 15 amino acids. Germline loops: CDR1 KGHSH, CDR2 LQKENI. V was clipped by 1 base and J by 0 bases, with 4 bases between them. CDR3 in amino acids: CASSPLISGANVLTF. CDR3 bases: TGTGCCAGCTCACCACTGATCTCTGGGGCCAACGTCCTGACTTTC.

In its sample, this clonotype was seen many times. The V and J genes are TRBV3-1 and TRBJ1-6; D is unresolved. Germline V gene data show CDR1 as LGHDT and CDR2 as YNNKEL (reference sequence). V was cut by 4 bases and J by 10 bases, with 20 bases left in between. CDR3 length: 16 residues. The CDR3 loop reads CASSPIWRGSRSPLHF. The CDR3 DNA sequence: TGTGCCAGCAGCCCTATTTGGAGAGGGTCGAGATCACCCCTCCACTTT.

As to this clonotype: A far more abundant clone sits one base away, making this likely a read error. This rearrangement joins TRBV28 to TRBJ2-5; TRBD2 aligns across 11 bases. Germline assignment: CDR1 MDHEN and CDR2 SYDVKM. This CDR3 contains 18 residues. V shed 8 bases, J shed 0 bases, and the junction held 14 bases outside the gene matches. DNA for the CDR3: TGTGCCAGCGGTGAACGGTCTAGCGGGAGGACCCACCAAGAGACCCAGTACTTC. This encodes CASGERSSGRTHQETQYF. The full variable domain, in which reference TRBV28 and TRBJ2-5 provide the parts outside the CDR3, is DVKVTQSSRYLVKRTGEKVFLECVQDMDHENMFWYRQDPGLGLRLIYFSYDVKMKEKGDIPEGYSVSREKKERFSLILESASTNQTSMYLCASGERSSGRTHQETQYFGPGTRLLVL.

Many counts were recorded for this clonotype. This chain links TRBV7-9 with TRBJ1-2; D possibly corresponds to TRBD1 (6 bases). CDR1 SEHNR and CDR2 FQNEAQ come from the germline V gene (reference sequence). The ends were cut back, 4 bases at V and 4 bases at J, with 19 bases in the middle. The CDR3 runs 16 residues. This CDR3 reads CASSSPRQGYLYGYTF. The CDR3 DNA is TGTGCCAGCAGCTCCCCCCGCCAGGGGTACCTCTATGGCTACACCTTC.